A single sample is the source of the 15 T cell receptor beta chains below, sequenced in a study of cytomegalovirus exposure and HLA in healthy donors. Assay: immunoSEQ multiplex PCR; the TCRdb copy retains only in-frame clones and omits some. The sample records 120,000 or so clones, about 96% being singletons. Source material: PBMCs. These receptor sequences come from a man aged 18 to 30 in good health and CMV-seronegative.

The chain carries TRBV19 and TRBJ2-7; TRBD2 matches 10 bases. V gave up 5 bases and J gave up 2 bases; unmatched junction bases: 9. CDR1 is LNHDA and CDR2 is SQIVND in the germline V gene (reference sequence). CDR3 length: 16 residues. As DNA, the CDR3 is TGTGCCAGTAGTCCTACCTCTAGCGGGAGTACCTACGAGCAGTACTTC. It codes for CASSPTSSGSTYEQYF.

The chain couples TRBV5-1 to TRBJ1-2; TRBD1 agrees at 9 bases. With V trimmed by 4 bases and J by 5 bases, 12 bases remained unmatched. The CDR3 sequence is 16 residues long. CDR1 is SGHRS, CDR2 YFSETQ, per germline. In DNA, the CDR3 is TGCGCCAGCAGCCTACAGGGGGCGCCGGATAGGTATGGCTACACCTTC. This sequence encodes CASSLQGAPDRYGYTF.

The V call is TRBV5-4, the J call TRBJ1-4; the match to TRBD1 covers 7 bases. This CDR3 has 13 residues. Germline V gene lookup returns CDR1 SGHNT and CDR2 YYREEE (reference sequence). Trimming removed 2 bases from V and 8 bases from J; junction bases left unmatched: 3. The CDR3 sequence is CASSFDRDEKLFF. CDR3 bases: TGTGCCAGCAGCTTCGACAGGGACGAAAAACTGTTTTTT. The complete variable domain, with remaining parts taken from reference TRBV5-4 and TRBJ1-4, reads ETGVTQSPTHLIKTRGQQVTLRCSSQSGHNTVSWYQQALGQGPQFIFQYYREEENGRGNFPPRFSGLQFPNYSSELNVNALELDDSALYLCASSFDRDEKLFFGSGTQLSVL.

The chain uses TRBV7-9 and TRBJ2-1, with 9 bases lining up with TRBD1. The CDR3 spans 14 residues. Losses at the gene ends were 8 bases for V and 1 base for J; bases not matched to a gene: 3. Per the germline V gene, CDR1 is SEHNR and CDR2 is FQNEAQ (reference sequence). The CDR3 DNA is TGTGCCAGCCGTGGGACAGGGTCCTACAATGAGCAGTTCTTC. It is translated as CASRGTGSYNEQFF.

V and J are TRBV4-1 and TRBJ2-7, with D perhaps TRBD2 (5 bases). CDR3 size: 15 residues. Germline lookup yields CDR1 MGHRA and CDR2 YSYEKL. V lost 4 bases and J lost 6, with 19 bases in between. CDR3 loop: CASSPLTRVLSEQYF. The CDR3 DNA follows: TGCGCCAGCAGCCCCTTGACGAGGGTTCTCAGCGAGCAGTACTTC.

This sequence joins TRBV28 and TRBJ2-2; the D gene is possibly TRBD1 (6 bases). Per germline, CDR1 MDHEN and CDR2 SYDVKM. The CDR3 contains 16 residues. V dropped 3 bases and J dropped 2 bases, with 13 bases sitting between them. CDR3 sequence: CASSFGDKHNTGELFF. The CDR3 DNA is TGTGCCAGCAGTTTTGGGGACAAGCATAACACCGGGGAGCTGTTTTTT.

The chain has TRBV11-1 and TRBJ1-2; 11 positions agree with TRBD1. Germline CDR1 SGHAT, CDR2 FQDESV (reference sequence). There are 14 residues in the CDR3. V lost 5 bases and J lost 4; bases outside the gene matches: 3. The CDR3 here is CASSPDRGPYGYTF. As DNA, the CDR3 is TGTGCCAGCAGCCCGGACAGGGGGCCCTATGGCTACACCTTC.

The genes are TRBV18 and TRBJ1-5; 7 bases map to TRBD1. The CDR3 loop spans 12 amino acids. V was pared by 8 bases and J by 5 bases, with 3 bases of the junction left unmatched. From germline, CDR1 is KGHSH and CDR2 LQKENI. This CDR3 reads CASRDSDQPQHF. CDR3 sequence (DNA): TGTGCCAGCCGGGACAGCGATCAGCCCCAGCATTTT.

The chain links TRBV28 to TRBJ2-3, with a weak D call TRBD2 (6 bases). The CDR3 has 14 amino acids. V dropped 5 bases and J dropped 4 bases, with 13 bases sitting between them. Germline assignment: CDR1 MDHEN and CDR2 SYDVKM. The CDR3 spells CASSETRGADTQYF. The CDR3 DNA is TGTGCCAGCAGTGAGACTAGAGGCGCAGATACGCAGTATTTT.

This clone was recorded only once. The CDR3 DNA follows: TGTGCCAGCACTTTCTCAGGGGGCCGTCTATTCCATGAGCAGTTCTTC. It specifies CASTFSGGRLFHEQFF. The chain couples TRBV7-2 to TRBJ2-1, with 8 nucleotides matching TRBD1. The germline CDR1 and CDR2 sequences are SGHTA and FQGNSA. The CDR3 contains 16 residues. The V segment lost 7 bases and the J segment 8 bases; nucleotides outside the gene matches: 16.

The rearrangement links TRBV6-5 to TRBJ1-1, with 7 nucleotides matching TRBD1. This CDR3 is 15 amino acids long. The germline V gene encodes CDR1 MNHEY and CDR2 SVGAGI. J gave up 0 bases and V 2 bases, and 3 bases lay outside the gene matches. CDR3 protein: CASSYMQGVNTEAFF. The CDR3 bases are TGTGCCAGCAGTTACATGCAGGGGGTGAACACTGAAGCTTTCTTT.

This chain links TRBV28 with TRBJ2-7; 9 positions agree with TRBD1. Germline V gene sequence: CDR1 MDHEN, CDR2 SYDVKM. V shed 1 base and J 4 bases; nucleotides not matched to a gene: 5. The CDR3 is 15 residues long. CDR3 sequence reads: CASSLFETGGYEQYF. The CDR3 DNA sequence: TGTGCCAGCAGTTTATTCGAGACAGGGGGTTACGAGCAGTACTTC.

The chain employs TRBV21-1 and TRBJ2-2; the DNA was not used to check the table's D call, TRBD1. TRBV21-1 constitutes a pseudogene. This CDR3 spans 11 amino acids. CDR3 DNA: TGTGCCAGCGCAGGGACCGGGGAGCTGTTTTTT. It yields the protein CASAGTGELFF.

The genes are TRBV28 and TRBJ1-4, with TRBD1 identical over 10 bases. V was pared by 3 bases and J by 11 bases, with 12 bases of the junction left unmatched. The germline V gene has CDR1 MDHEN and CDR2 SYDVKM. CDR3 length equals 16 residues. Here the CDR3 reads CASSLTGGMGMIKLFF. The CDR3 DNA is TGTGCCAGCAGTTTGACAGGGGGCATGGGAATGATCAAACTGTTTTTT.

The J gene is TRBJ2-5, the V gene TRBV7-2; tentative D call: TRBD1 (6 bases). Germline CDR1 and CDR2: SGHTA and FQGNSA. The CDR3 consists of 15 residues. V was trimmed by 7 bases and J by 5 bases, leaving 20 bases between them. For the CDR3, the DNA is TGTGCCAGCACGCACCAAATACAGGGACGGGAGACCCAGTACTTC. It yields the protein CASTHQIQGRETQYF.